One and the same sample provided the 5 T cell receptor beta chains below, sequenced in a study of molecular identifiers for immune sequencing clone quantification. Using its own MiXCR run on the PCR reads, TCRdb lists one record per CDR3 protein. The sample contains tens of thousands of distinct CDR3 sequences, around a fifth of which appear only once. The source material was naive CD8+ T cells from blood, with Jurkat cell RNA spiked in. The subset is: FACS-sorted CD8+CD4-CCR7+CD45RA+ naive T cells. These receptors all stem from a human donor in good health. Some libraries in this study had Jurkat cell RNA spiked in.

Many counts were recorded for this clonotype. The gene calls are TRBV6-2 or TRBV6-3 and TRBJ2-5; TRBD2 matches at 7 bases. Unmatched junction bases numbered 7, after V lost 0 bases and J lost 0 bases. The CDR3 runs to 17 residues. Germline V lookup: CDR1 MNHEY, CDR2 SVGEGT. The CDR3 DNA sequence: TGTGCCAGCAGTTACTCGTCTGAAGCGGGGTACCAAGAGACCCAGTACTTC. Its translation: CASSYSSEAGYQETQYF.

This clonotype was counted many times. The chain uses TRBV5-4 and TRBJ2-3, with D unclear. Trimming pared 4 bases from V and 2 bases from J, leaving 5 bases between. CDR1 and CDR2 from the germline V gene are SGHNT and YYREEE (reference sequence). CDR3 length: 12 amino acids. The CDR3 spells CASSHLTDTQYF. CDR3 in DNA: TGTGCCAGCAGCCACCTCACAGATACGCAGTATTTT.

In regard to this clonotype: With a much larger clone just one base away, this may be a read error. The chain joins TRBV27 to TRBJ2-7; a possible D gene is TRBD1 (5 bases). V lost 9 bases and J 3 bases, leaving 18 bases between the germline ends. The CDR3 covers 14 residues. In germline, CDR1 is MNHEY, CDR2 SMNVEV (reference sequence). In DNA form, the CDR3 reads TGTGCCAGGAGCGAAAATTGGGGCTACTACGAGCAGTACTTC. This translates into CARSENWGYYEQYF.

The table lists this clonotype with many counts. This chain connects TRBV7-9 to TRBJ2-7, with 8 bases fitting TRBD1. This CDR3 comprises 16 residues. Looked up from germline, CDR1 is SEHNR and CDR2 is FQNEAQ (reference sequence). Germline trimming cut 3 bases from V and 2 bases from J; bases unmatched to any gene: 9. Written as DNA, the CDR3 is TGTGCCAGCAGCTTGGAGCCTCTGGACAGGGCCTACGAGCAGTACTTC. Residues: CASSLEPLDRAYEQYF.

This clonotype was picked up a small number of times. A much larger clone lies a single base off, so this may be a read error. The J gene is TRBJ1-4, the V gene TRBV2; 8 bases map to TRBD1. V was clipped by 6 bases and J by 5 bases; unmatched bases: 5. This CDR3 has 14 amino acids. The germline CDR1 and CDR2 sequences are SNHLY and FYNNEI. CDR3 sequence (DNA): TGTGCCAGCAGGACGGGACAGGTAAATGAAAAACTGTTTTTT. Its protein is CASRTGQVNEKLFF.